One sample yielded the 8 T cell receptor beta chains listed below, sequenced in a study of identical twins' blood T cells. A single record per CDR3 protein comes from TCRdb applying MiXCR to the 5' RACE reads. In the table there are about 370,000 distinct CDR3 sequences, 28% of which are singletons. The sequencing input was PBMCs. The receptors shown here come from a woman aged 18-49 years in good health.

The genes are TRBV12-3 or TRBV12-4 and TRBJ1-5, with D hard to call. CDR3 length equals 14 residues. Trimming left V 7 bases short and J 2 bases short, with 12 bases between. The CDR3 loop reads CASNINGGNQPQHF. The DNA of the CDR3 is TGTGCCAGCAACATAAACGGGGGCAATCAGCCCCAGCATTTT.

This clonotype showed up just a few times. This sequence joins TRBV12-5 and TRBJ2-4; D may be TRBD1 (5 bases). The CDR3 is 13 amino acids. Germline V CDR1 and CDR2: LGHNT, FRNRAP. Trimming left V 2 bases short and J 7 bases short, with 9 bases between. CDR3 amino acids: CASGLLRGNIQYF. CDR3 nucleotides: TGTGCTAGTGGTTTGTTAAGGGGCAACATTCAGTACTTC.

This clonotype was picked up a small number of times. The rearrangement joins TRBV7-2 to TRBJ2-2; the match to TRBD1 covers 11 bases. The CDR3 spans 17 residues. V dropped 2 bases and J dropped 3; count of bases not matched to a gene: 5. Per the germline V gene, CDR1 is SGHTA and CDR2 is FQGNSA. The CDR3 loop reads CASSLTDRGQHTGELFF. CDR3 sequence (DNA): TGTGCCAGCAGCTTAACGGACAGGGGGCAACACACCGGGGAGCTGTTTTTT. The full variable domain, with the rest looked up from reference TRBV7-2 and TRBJ2-2, is GAGVSQSPSNKVTEKGKDVELRCDPISGHTALYWYRQSLGQGLEFLIYFQGNSAPDKSGLPSDRFSAERTGGSVSTLTIQRTQQEDSAVYLCASSLTDRGQHTGELFFGEGSRLTVL.

The J gene is TRBJ1-1, the V gene TRBV7-9; 7 bases align to TRBD1. Germline V gives CDR1 SEHNR, CDR2 FQNEAQ (reference sequence). Trimming cost V 8 bases and J 0 bases; bases outside gene matches: 9. CDR3 length equals 15 residues. CDR3 region: CASGREGAMNTEAFF. CDR3 sequence (DNA): TGTGCCAGCGGTCGGGAGGGGGCCATGAACACTGAAGCTTTCTTT.

The chain carries TRBV20-1 and TRBJ1-3; D is unclear. V lost 6 bases, J lost 4 bases, and 10 bases lay in between. Germline CDR1 reads DFQATT; CDR2 reads SNEGSKA (reference sequence). The CDR3 length is 12 residues. CDR3 protein: CSAAQQGNTIYF. The CDR3 coding sequence is TGCAGTGCAGCTCAACAGGGAAACACCATATATTTT.

The chain joins TRBV5-1 to TRBJ2-1, with D perhaps assigned TRBD1 or TRBD2 (5 bases each). The CDR3 extends over 16 amino acids. The germline V gene has CDR1 SGHRS and CDR2 YFSETQ. Deletions cut 4 bases from V and 2 bases from J, with 16 bases between. CDR3: CASSGSPGPTYNEQFF. The CDR3 nucleotides are TGCGCCAGCAGCGGATCACCGGGACCGACCTACAATGAGCAGTTCTTC. Drawing the rest from reference TRBV5-1 and TRBJ2-1, the complete variable domain is KAGVTQTPRYLIKTRGQQVTLSCSPISGHRSVSWYQQTPGQGLQFLFEYFSETQRNKGNFPGRFSGRQFSNSRSEMNVSTLELGDSALYLCASSGSPGPTYNEQFFGPGTRLTVL.

V usage is TRBV19 and J usage is TRBJ2-3, with TRBD2 identical over 10 bases. The length of the CDR3 is 15 residues. Trimming cost V 8 bases and J 7 bases; bases outside gene matches: 12. Germline CDR1 reads LNHDA; CDR2 reads SQIVND (reference sequence). The CDR3 DNA reads TGTGCCAGTCAGGCCGGGCTAGCGGGAGAGAATACGCAGTATTTT. Protein sequence: CASQAGLAGENTQYF.

The V call is TRBV28, the J call TRBJ1-2; unclear D gene. The germline V and J ends were trimmed by 1 base and 4 bases, with 7 bases remaining between them. The CDR3 sequence is 13 residues long. The germline V gene encodes CDR1 MDHEN and CDR2 SYDVKM. The CDR3 DNA sequence: TGTGCCAGCAGTTTATCGGGCCTCTATGGCTACACCTTC. Amino acid sequence: CASSLSGLYGYTF.